These 26 T cell receptor beta chains share one sample of origin, sequenced in a study of glioma-infiltrating T cells after dendritic cell vaccination. Libraries were prepared by immunoSEQ multiplex PCR; TCRdb keeps only in-frame clonotypes and omits some of them. The repertoire holds about 21,000 clones, with less than 85% as singletons. The sample here was blood, taken before dendritic cell vaccination. The receptors here all came from a human donor with glioblastoma.

The chain has TRBV29-1 and TRBJ2-1, with D possibly matching TRBD2 (7 bases). V was cut by 7 bases and J by 6 bases, with 34 bases left in between. This CDR3 is 19 amino acids long. Germline CDR1 reads SQVTM; CDR2 reads ANQGSEA. In DNA, the CDR3 is TGCAGCGGGGGGGAGACAGGCGTCGGTTTGGGCGGGAGACTCAATGAGCAGTTCTTC. Amino acids: CSGGETGVGLGGRLNEQFF.

This chain joins TRBV2 and TRBJ1-6, with D hard to call. Germline assignment: CDR1 SNHLY and CDR2 FYNNEI. The length of the CDR3 is 15 residues. Between the trimmed V and J ends, which lost 1 base and 5 bases, there was a span of 9 bases. CDR3 nucleotide sequence: TGTGCCAGCAGTGAAGGCCGGGTCAATAATTCACCCCTCCACTTT. This translates into CASSEGRVNNSPLHF.

The V call is TRBV28, the J call TRBJ2-3; 14 bases are shared with TRBD2. The CDR3 has 19 amino acids. After removal of 2 bases from V and 4 bases from J, the junction contained 11 bases not matched to a gene. Germline V gene lookup returns CDR1 MDHEN and CDR2 SYDVKM. CDR3: CASSLEGTGTSGSPDTQYF. The CDR3 DNA reads as TGTGCCAGCAGTTTAGAAGGCACCGGGACTAGCGGGAGTCCAGATACGCAGTATTTT.

CDR3: CASSLWASGSDEQFF. DNA of the CDR3: TGTGCCAGCAGTTTATGGGCTAGCGGGAGCGATGAGCAGTTCTTC. The chain joins TRBV27 to TRBJ2-1; 10 nucleotides match TRBD2. This CDR3 has 15 residues. Germline V gives CDR1 MNHEY, CDR2 SMNVEV (reference sequence). J was trimmed by 8 bases and V by 1 base; bases with no gene match: 5.

The rearrangement uses TRBV20-1 and TRBJ2-3, with D maybe TRBD1 (5 bases). V dropped 0 bases and J dropped 10 bases, with 8 bases sitting between them. Germline-derived CDR1 and CDR2 are DFQATT and SNEGSKA (reference sequence). The CDR3 spans 11 residues. CDR3 loop: CSAREGRAQYF. As DNA, the CDR3 is TGCAGTGCTAGAGAGGGGCGAGCGCAGTATTTT.

The chain recombines TRBV5-1 with TRBJ2-3; TRBD2 matches at 10 bases. Unmatched junction bases numbered 3, after V lost 2 bases and J lost 3 bases. Germline V gene sequence: CDR1 SGHRS, CDR2 YFSETQ. This CDR3 spans 15 amino acids. The CDR3 loop reads CASSFSGRWTDTQYF. The CDR3 DNA is TGCGCCAGCAGCTTTAGCGGGAGGTGGACAGATACGCAGTATTTT. Supplemented by reference TRBV5-1 and TRBJ2-3, the full variable domain reads KAGVTQTPRYLIKTRGQQVTLSCSPISGHRSVSWYQQTPGQGLQFLFEYFSETQRNKGNFPGRFSGRQFSNSRSEMNVSTLELGDSALYLCASSFSGRWTDTQYFGPGTRLTVL.

The chain recombines TRBV6-1 with TRBJ2-5, with 12 bases identical to TRBD2. The CDR3 has 15 residues. V lost 2 bases to trimming and J lost 4 bases; unmatched junction nucleotides: 2. Germline V gives CDR1 MNHNS, CDR2 SASEGT. CDR3 amino acids: CASSELAGGLETQYF. CDR3 DNA sequence: TGTGCCAGCAGTGAACTAGCGGGAGGGTTAGAGACCCAGTACTTC.

The chain has TRBV7-9 and TRBJ1-4, with D possibly matching TRBD1 (6 bases). This CDR3 region has 12 residues. The germline V gene encodes CDR1 SEHNR and CDR2 FQNEAQ (reference sequence). The V and J ends lost 5 bases and 11 bases respectively, with 12 bases between them. CDR3: CASSVPGDKLFF. The DNA of the CDR3 is TGTGCCAGCAGCGTACCAGGGGATAAACTGTTTTTT.

The rearrangement uses TRBV29-1 and TRBJ2-2; 10 nucleotides match TRBD1. The CDR3 extends over 14 amino acids. V dropped 6 bases and J dropped 7; count of bases not matched to a gene: 8. CDR1 and CDR2 from the germline V gene are SQVTM and ANQGSEA. In DNA, the CDR3 is TGCAGCGTCCGAGACAGGGGGCAAGGCGGGGAGCTGTTTTTT. This codes for CSVRDRGQGGELFF.

The chain carries TRBV4-3 and TRBJ2-1; no definite D call. This CDR3 comprises 14 residues. V lost 2 bases and J lost 7, with 12 bases in between. CDR1 LGHNA and CDR2 YSLEER come from the germline V gene. The CDR3 DNA follows: TGCGCCAGCAGCCAACTCTCCGCGCGGAATGAGCAGTTCTTC. Its translation is CASSQLSARNEQFF.

The V call is TRBV2, the J call TRBJ2-5; 7 bases are shared with TRBD1. The V gene end was trimmed by 6 bases and the J gene end by 13 bases; junction bases not matched to a gene: 8. Germline lookup yields CDR1 SNHLY and CDR2 FYNNEI. The CDR3 loop spans 11 amino acids. DNA of the CDR3: TGTGCCAGCAGGGACAGGCTTAATAGGTACTTC. This codes for CASRDRLNRYF. Variable domain in full (rest from reference TRBV2 and TRBJ2-5): EPEVTQTPSHQVTQMGQEVILRCVPISNHLYFYWYRQILGQKVEFLVSFYNNEISEKSEIFDDQFSVERPDGSNFTLKIRSTKLEDSAMYFCASRDRLNRYFGPGTRLLVL.

The genes are TRBV5-1 and TRBJ2-3; 7 nucleotides line up with TRBD2. The CDR3 spans 16 residues. Germline trimming cut 6 bases from V and 5 bases from J; bases unmatched to any gene: 15. Germline V gene data show CDR1 as SGHRS and CDR2 as YFSETQ. The CDR3 bases are TGCGCCAGCACCCTGGCGGCGGGAGTAATAGGAGATACGCAGTATTTT. Translation: CASTLAAGVIGDTQYF.

CDR3 region: CASGSGTGGLETQYF. As DNA, the CDR3 is TGTGCTAGTGGTTCCGGGACAGGCGGATTAGAGACCCAGTACTTC. The V gene is TRBV12-5, the J gene TRBJ2-5, with 8 bases identical to TRBD1. Trimming removed 4 bases from V and 4 bases from J; junction bases left unmatched: 8. The CDR3 sequence is 15 residues long. Germline loops: CDR1 LGHNT, CDR2 FRNRAP. The entire variable domain, with the rest obtained from reference TRBV12-5 and TRBJ2-5, is as follows: DARVTQTPRHKVTEMGQEVTMRCQPILGHNTVFWYRQTMMQGLELLAYFRNRAPLDDSGMPKDRFSAEMPDATLATLKIQPSEPRDSAVYFCASGSGTGGLETQYFGPGTRLLVL.

This clone showed up just a few times. The CDR3 loop reads CASSQGPSGRGNEQFF. In DNA form, the CDR3 reads TGCGCCAGCAGCCAAGGGCCCAGCGGGAGGGGCAATGAGCAGTTCTTC. V is TRBV4-1 and J is TRBJ2-1; 10 nucleotides agree with TRBD2. This CDR3 spans 16 amino acids. V shed 1 base and J 6 bases; nucleotides not matched to a gene: 6. The germline CDR1 and CDR2 sequences are MGHRA and YSYEKL.

The chain has TRBV29-1 and TRBJ2-1; D gene unclear. Germline CDR1 SQVTM, CDR2 ANQGSEA. Trimming left V 4 bases short and J 7 bases short, with 8 bases between. The CDR3 spans 11 residues. Here the CDR3 reads CSVVPGNEQFF. CDR3 bases: TGCAGCGTTGTACCCGGGAATGAGCAGTTCTTC.

This rearrangement joins TRBV7-9 to TRBJ2-5; TRBD1 agrees at 9 bases. CDR3 size: 13 residues. Trimming at V came to 6 bases and at J to 2 bases, leaving 1 base not matched to a gene. Germline V lookup: CDR1 SEHNR, CDR2 FQNEAQ (reference sequence). The CDR3 region has the DNA TGTGCCAGCAGGACAGGGGGGCAAGAGACCCAGTACTTC. Protein sequence: CASRTGGQETQYF.

This clone appeared once. The chain employs TRBV4-1 and TRBJ2-7, with 10 bases identical to TRBD2. The CDR3 has 15 amino acids. J lost 3 bases, V lost 4 bases, and 6 bases had no gene match. Looked up from germline, CDR1 is MGHRA and CDR2 is YSYEKL. The CDR3 is CASSPVPSGSYEQYF. CDR3 coding DNA: TGCGCCAGCAGCCCCGTTCCTAGCGGGAGCTACGAGCAGTACTTC.

This clone appeared a single time. The V and J genes are TRBV27 and TRBJ2-1, with 8 bases aligning to TRBD1. This CDR3 is 11 amino acids long. V was pared by 9 bases and J by 8 bases, with 3 bases of the junction left unmatched. Per germline, CDR1 MNHEY and CDR2 SMNVEV (reference sequence). This CDR3 reads CASGQGDEQFF. CDR3 DNA sequence: TGTGCCAGTGGACAGGGCGATGAGCAGTTCTTC.

This clone has just a few counts. J is TRBJ1-4 and V is TRBV6-4, with D tentatively TRBD1 (6 bases). Germline V CDR1 and CDR2: MRHNA, SNTAGT. V was clipped by 2 bases and J by 5 bases, with 9 bases between them. CDR3 length equals 14 residues. The CDR3 spells CASSDGGANEKLFF. CDR3 bases: TGTGCCAGCAGTGACGGGGGCGCGAATGAAAAACTGTTTTTT.

Written as DNA, the CDR3 is TGTGCCAGCAGTTCCCGACAGGATACTAACTATGGCTACACCTTC. This translates into CASSSRQDTNYGYTF. The rearrangement joins TRBV28 to TRBJ1-2; the D gene is possibly TRBD1 (6 bases). CDR1 is MDHEN, CDR2 SYDVKM, per germline. The CDR3 covers 15 residues. With 4 bases removed from V and 0 bases from J, the gap between germline ends came to 12 bases.

The chain has TRBV7-2 and TRBJ2-7; D unresolved. This CDR3 contains 12 residues. The V gene lost 5 bases and the J gene lost 5 bases, with 10 bases spanning the gap. The germline gives CDR1 SGHTA, CDR2 FQGNSA. The CDR3 DNA is TGTGCCAGCAGCGAGTATTTAAACGAGCAGTACTTC. It translates to CASSEYLNEQYF.

The chain joins TRBV12-5 to TRBJ2-5, with D perhaps matching TRBD1 (6 bases). The CDR3 spans 13 residues. V lost 5 bases to trimming and J lost 3 bases, with 10 bases between them. Per the germline V gene, CDR1 is LGHNT and CDR2 is FRNRAP. The CDR3 bases are TGTGCTAGTGGTACAGGGACCGAAGAGACCCAGTACTTC. It specifies CASGTGTEETQYF. The full variable domain, in which reference TRBV12-5 and TRBJ2-5 provide the parts outside the CDR3, is DARVTQTPRHKVTEMGQEVTMRCQPILGHNTVFWYRQTMMQGLELLAYFRNRAPLDDSGMPKDRFSAEMPDATLATLKIQPSEPRDSAVYFCASGTGTEETQYFGPGTRLLVL.

There are a few counts of this clone. V usage is TRBV4-1 and J usage is TRBJ2-5, with a weak D call TRBD2 (6 bases). There are 15 residues in the CDR3. Germline CDR1 is MGHRA and CDR2 is YSYEKL. V dropped 0 bases and J dropped 5 bases, with 13 bases sitting between them. As DNA, the CDR3 is TGCGCCAGCAGCCAAGATTGGGAGGAGGAGGAGACCCAGTACTTC. Translated, it gives CASSQDWEEEETQYF.

The chain carries TRBV6-5 and TRBJ2-2; tentatively, D is TRBD1 (5 bases). V was trimmed by 0 bases and J by 6 bases, leaving 8 bases between them. This CDR3 region has 14 residues. CDR1 and CDR2 from the germline V gene are MNHEY and SVGAGI. The CDR3 reads CASSYSQGAGELFF. The CDR3 nucleotides are TGTGCCAGCAGTTACTCCCAAGGGGCCGGGGAGCTGTTTTTT.

The chain joins TRBV5-6 to TRBJ2-5, with D possibly matching TRBD2 (5 bases). Germline CDR1 is SGHDT and CDR2 is YYEEEE. CDR3 length: 14 amino acids. V shed 7 bases and J shed 1 base, with 14 bases lying between them. The CDR3 here is CASWRAEFQETQYF. The CDR3 DNA reads TGTGCCAGCTGGCGGGCGGAATTCCAAGAGACCCAGTACTTC.

This sequence joins TRBV6-4 and TRBJ2-3; D might be TRBD2 (6 bases). The V and J ends lost 3 bases and 6 bases respectively, with 13 bases between them. Germline CDR1 and CDR2: MRHNA and SNTAGT. This CDR3 has 14 residues. The CDR3 bases are TGTGCCAGCAGTGAAGCGCCAGGAGGGGATACGCAGTATTTT. Translating gives CASSEAPGGDTQYF.